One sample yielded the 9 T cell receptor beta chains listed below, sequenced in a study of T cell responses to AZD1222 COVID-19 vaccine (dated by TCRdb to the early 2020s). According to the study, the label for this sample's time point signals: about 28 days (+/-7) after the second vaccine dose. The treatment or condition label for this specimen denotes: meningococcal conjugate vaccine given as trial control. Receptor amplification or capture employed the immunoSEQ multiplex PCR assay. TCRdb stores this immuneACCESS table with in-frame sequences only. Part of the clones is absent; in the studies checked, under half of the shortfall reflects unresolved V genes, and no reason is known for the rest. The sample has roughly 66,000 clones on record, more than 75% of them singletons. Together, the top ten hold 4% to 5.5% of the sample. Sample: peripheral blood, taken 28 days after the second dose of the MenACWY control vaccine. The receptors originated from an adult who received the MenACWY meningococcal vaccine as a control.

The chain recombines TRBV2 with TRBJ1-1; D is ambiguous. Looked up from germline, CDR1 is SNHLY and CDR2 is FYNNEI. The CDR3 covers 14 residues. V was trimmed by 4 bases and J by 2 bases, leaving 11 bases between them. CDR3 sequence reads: CASSGANRNTEAFF. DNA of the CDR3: TGTGCCAGCAGTGGAGCGAACAGAAACACTGAAGCTTTCTTT.

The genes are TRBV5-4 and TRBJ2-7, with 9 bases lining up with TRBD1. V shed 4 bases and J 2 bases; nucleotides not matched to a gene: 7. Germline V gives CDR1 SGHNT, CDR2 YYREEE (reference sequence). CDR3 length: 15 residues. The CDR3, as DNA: TGTGCCAGCAGCGTAGGACAGGGGCTAGCCTACGAGCAGTACTTC. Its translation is CASSVGQGLAYEQYF.

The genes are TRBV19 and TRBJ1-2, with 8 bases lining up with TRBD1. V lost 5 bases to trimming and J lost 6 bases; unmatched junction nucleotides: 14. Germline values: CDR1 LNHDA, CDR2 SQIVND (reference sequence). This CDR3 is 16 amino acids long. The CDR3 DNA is TGTGCCAGTAGTGCCTCGACAGGGGACCTCCTACATGGCTACACCTTC. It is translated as CASSASTGDLLHGYTF.

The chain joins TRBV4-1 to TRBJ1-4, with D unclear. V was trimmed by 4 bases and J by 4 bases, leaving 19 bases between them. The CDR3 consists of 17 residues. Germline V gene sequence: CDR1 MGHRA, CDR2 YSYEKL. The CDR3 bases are TGCGCCAGCAGCCGGGAAGGTGGACGGCCCGTTAATGAAAAACTGTTTTTT. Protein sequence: CASSREGGRPVNEKLFF.

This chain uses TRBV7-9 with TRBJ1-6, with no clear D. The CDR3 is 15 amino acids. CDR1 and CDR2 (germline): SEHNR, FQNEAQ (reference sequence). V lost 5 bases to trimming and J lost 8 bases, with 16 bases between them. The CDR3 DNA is TGTGCCAGCAGCCCCATGGCATTAGGCGATTCACCCCTCCACTTT. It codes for CASSPMALGDSPLHF.

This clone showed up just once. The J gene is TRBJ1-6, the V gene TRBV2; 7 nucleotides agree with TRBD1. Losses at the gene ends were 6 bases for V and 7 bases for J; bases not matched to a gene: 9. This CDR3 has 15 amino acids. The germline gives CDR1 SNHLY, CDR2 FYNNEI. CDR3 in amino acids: CASRETGTPNSPLHF. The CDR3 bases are TGTGCCAGCAGAGAGACAGGGACTCCCAATTCACCCCTCCACTTT.

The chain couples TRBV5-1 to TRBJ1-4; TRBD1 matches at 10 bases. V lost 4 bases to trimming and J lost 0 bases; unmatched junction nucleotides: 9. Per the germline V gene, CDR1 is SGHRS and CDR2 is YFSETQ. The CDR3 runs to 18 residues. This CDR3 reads CASSLHPGQGTTNEKLFF. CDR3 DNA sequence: TGCGCCAGCAGCCTTCATCCGGGACAGGGGACAACTAATGAAAAACTGTTTTTT.

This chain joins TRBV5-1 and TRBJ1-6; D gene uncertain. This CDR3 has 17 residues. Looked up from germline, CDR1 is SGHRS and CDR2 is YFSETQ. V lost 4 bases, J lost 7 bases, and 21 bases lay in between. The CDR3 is CASSPWTSSSRNSPLHF. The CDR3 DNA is TGCGCCAGCAGCCCGTGGACGTCCAGCAGTAGGAATTCACCCCTCCACTTT. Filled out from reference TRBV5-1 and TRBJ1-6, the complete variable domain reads KAGVTQTPRYLIKTRGQQVTLSCSPISGHRSVSWYQQTPGQGLQFLFEYFSETQRNKGNFPGRFSGRQFSNSRSEMNVSTLELGDSALYLCASSPWTSSSRNSPLHFGNGTRLTVT.

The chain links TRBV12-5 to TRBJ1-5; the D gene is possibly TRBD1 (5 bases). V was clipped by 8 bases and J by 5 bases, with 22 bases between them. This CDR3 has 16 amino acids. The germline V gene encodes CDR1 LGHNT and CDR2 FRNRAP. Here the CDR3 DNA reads TGTGCTAGTAGGGTTCGACAGTTGGTAGGCTATCAGCCCCAGCATTTT. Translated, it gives CASRVRQLVGYQPQHF.